One sample yielded the 14 T cell receptor beta chains listed below, sequenced in a study of T cell responses to AZD1222 COVID-19 vaccine. Sequencing was performed with immunoSEQ multiplex PCR; in TCRdb, only in-frame clones are kept and a portion is missing. Of 130,000 to 150,000 clones in the sample, around 90% are singletons; the top ten hold just over 5.5%. The material sequenced was peripheral blood, taken on day 0 of AZD1222 vaccination. The receptor set was obtained from an adult in good health.

CDR3 DNA: TGTGCCAGTAGTATAGATCTTTATGGGCTCACTGAAGCTTTCTTT. Its translation is CASSIDLYGLTEAFF. The chain combines TRBV19 with TRBJ1-1, with D unclear. This CDR3 comprises 15 residues. From germline, CDR1 is LNHDA and CDR2 SQIVND (reference sequence). Trimming cost V 0 bases and J 4 bases, with 12 bases left between them. The full variable domain, with the rest looked up from reference TRBV19 and TRBJ1-1, is DGGITQSPKYLFRKEGQNVTLSCEQNLNHDAMYWYRQDPGQGLRLIYYSQIVNDFQKGDIAEGYSVSREKKESFPLTVTSAQKNPTAFYLCASSIDLYGLTEAFFGQGTRLTVV.

The chain employs TRBV12-3 or TRBV12-4 and TRBJ2-6; no clear D. CDR3 size: 13 residues. Trimming cost V 10 bases and J 0 bases, with 7 bases left between them. This CDR3 reads CATGPSGANVLTF. DNA for the CDR3: TGTGCCACTGGGCCCTCTGGGGCCAACGTCCTGACTTTC.

This chain joins TRBV27 and TRBJ2-7; the match to TRBD1 covers 7 bases. The length of the CDR3 is 13 residues. Germline V gives CDR1 MNHEY, CDR2 SMNVEV (reference sequence). Losses at the gene ends were 3 bases for V and 3 bases for J; bases not matched to a gene: 2. This chain's CDR3 is CASSFGTVYEQYF. The CDR3 nucleotides are TGTGCCAGCAGTTTTGGGACAGTCTACGAGCAGTACTTC.

The genes are TRBV2 and TRBJ1-2, with 12 bases fitting TRBD1. The CDR3 is 15 residues long. CDR1 SNHLY and CDR2 FYNNEI come from the germline V gene. V dropped 10 bases and J dropped 4; count of bases not matched to a gene: 10. The CDR3 here is CATTGQGALRYGYTF. The CDR3 nucleotides are TGTGCCACCACGGGACAGGGGGCCCTTCGCTATGGCTACACCTTC.

V gene TRBV19 combines with J gene TRBJ2-1, with TRBD2 matching 7 bases. The CDR3 consists of 16 residues. The V gene end was trimmed by 3 bases and the J gene end by 4 bases; junction bases not matched to a gene: 9. Per germline, CDR1 LNHDA and CDR2 SQIVND (reference sequence). The CDR3 loop reads CASSIEGLPEYNEQFF. The CDR3 DNA reads TGTGCCAGTAGTATTGAGGGACTACCCGAATACAATGAGCAGTTCTTC.

CDR3 DNA sequence: TGTGCCACCAGCAGGGCGACAGGGGGCTGGACTGAAGCTTTCTTT. It specifies CATSRATGGWTEAFF. The V call is TRBV15, the J call TRBJ1-1; 10 bases map to TRBD1. CDR1 is LNHNV and CDR2 is YYDKDF in the germline V gene (reference sequence). V trimming: 3 bases; J trimming: 5 bases; junction bases outside the gene matches: 6. CDR3 length: 15 residues. Looking up the rest from reference TRBV15 and TRBJ1-1 gives the full variable domain: DAMVIQNPRYQVTQFGKPVTLSCSQTLNHNVMYWYQQKSSQAPKLLFHYYDKDFNNEADTPDNFQSRRPNTSFCFLDIRSPGLGDTAMYLCATSRATGGWTEAFFGQGTRLTVV.

The chain recombines TRBV5-1 with TRBJ2-5; 7 nucleotides match TRBD2. Germline V gene lookup returns CDR1 SGHRS and CDR2 YFSETQ. Unmatched junction bases numbered 7, after V lost 0 bases and J lost 2 bases. This CDR3 has 16 amino acids. The CDR3 reads CASSLDAGAWQETQYF. CDR3 DNA sequence: TGCGCCAGCAGCTTGGATGCGGGAGCATGGCAAGAGACCCAGTACTTC. The full variable domain, its missing parts supplied by reference TRBV5-1 and TRBJ2-5, is KAGVTQTPRYLIKTRGQQVTLSCSPISGHRSVSWYQQTPGQGLQFLFEYFSETQRNKGNFPGRFSGRQFSNSRSEMNVSTLELGDSALYLCASSLDAGAWQETQYFGPGTRLLVL.

This chain links TRBV10-3 with TRBJ2-2; TRBD2 matches at 7 bases. V gave up 5 bases and J gave up 0 bases; unmatched junction bases: 3. From germline, CDR1 is ENHRY and CDR2 SYGVKD. The CDR3 runs 15 residues. In DNA form, the CDR3 reads TGTGCCATCAGTCAAGCGGGAACGAACACCGGGGAGCTGTTTTTT. It is translated as CAISQAGTNTGELFF.

The chain joins TRBV3-1 (or the pseudogene TRBV3-2) to TRBJ1-5; the D gene is possibly TRBD1 (6 bases). The CDR3 is 16 residues long. The germline V and J ends were trimmed by 1 base and 4 bases, with 14 bases remaining between them. Per the germline V gene, CDR1 is LGHDT and CDR2 is YNNKEL (reference sequence). The CDR3 coding sequence is TGTGCCAGCAGCCAAGGGGGCAGGCAGGGGAATCAGCCCCAGCATTTT. It codes for CASSQGGRQGNQPQHF.

This chain connects TRBV7-9 to TRBJ2-5, with D uncertain. Germline-derived CDR1 and CDR2 are SEHNR and FQNEAQ (reference sequence). V shed 4 bases and J shed 3 bases, with 12 bases lying between them. This CDR3 region has 14 residues. The CDR3 DNA follows: TGTGCCAGCAGCTGGACCGGATATGAAGAGACCCAGTACTTC. Its protein product is CASSWTGYEETQYF.

This chain joins TRBV30 and TRBJ2-7; D uncertain. Trimming removed 4 bases from V and 4 bases from J, with 8 bases in between. Per the germline V gene, CDR1 is GTSNPN and CDR2 is SVGIG (reference sequence). CDR3 length: 11 residues. As DNA, the CDR3 is TGTGCCTGGACATCAGCGTACGAGCAGTACTTC. Translated: CAWTSAYEQYF.

This clone was found a few times. This sequence joins TRBV28 and TRBJ2-4, with a possible D match to TRBD1 (7 bases). CDR3 length: 14 amino acids. In germline, CDR1 is MDHEN, CDR2 SYDVKM. V lost 3 bases, J lost 7 bases, and 13 bases lay in between. CDR3 loop: CASSFGGGRNIQYF. The CDR3 DNA reads TGTGCCAGCAGTTTTGGAGGGGGCCGGAACATTCAGTACTTC.

V gene TRBV27 combines with J gene TRBJ1-1; weak D call: TRBD1 (5 bases). The CDR3 totals 14 residues. V lost 5 bases and J lost 1, with 11 bases in between. CDR1 MNHEY and CDR2 SMNVEV come from the germline V gene (reference sequence). CDR3 loop: CASSIRQGNTEAFF. CDR3 nucleotides: TGTGCCAGCAGTATCAGGCAGGGGAACACTGAAGCTTTCTTT.

This rearrangement joins TRBV30 to TRBJ1-2; 7 bases align to TRBD1. The CDR3 totals 14 residues. CDR1 is GTSNPN, CDR2 SVGIG, per germline (reference sequence). V lost 0 bases and J lost 3; bases outside the gene matches: 4. The chain's CDR3 is CAWSVDRVDYGYTF. The CDR3 DNA follows: TGTGCCTGGAGTGTTGACAGGGTTGACTATGGCTACACCTTC.